Following are 25 T cell receptor beta chains from one sample sequenced in a study of blood T cell repertoires in COVID-19. Here immunoSEQ multiplex PCR was the method, and the copy in TCRdb shows in-frame clones only, minus some. The sample lists fewer than 150,000 clones, 70% to 90% occurring once. The sample comprised peripheral blood. The receptor set was obtained from a man in his fifties with acute or convalescent COVID-19.

The J gene is TRBJ1-1, the V gene TRBV5-6; D gene uncertain. This CDR3 is 12 amino acids long. Germline V gene lookup returns CDR1 SGHDT and CDR2 YYEEEE. V was pared by 0 bases and J by 8 bases, with 8 bases between. The CDR3 coding sequence is TGTGCCAGCAGCTTGGTTGTTTCGGAAGCTTTCTTT. The encoded protein is CASSLVVSEAFF.

The gene calls are TRBV27 and TRBJ2-2; maybe TRBD1 (6 bases). Germline V gene lookup returns CDR1 MNHEY and CDR2 SMNVEV (reference sequence). Trimming took off 6 bases at V and 7 bases at J, with 15 bases between the two ends. The CDR3 runs 14 residues. CDR3: CASRGHLSFGELFF. For the CDR3, the DNA is TGTGCCAGCAGGGGACACCTTTCCTTCGGGGAGCTGTTTTTT.

This rearrangement joins TRBV5-4 to TRBJ1-2, with D possibly matching TRBD1 (5 bases). V was shortened by 4 bases and J by 7 bases, with 14 bases between the two germline ends. The CDR3 runs 13 residues. CDR1 SGHNT and CDR2 YYREEE come from the germline V gene (reference sequence). The CDR3 sequence is CASSTQGWLGYTF. CDR3 nucleotide sequence: TGTGCCAGCAGCACCCAGGGTTGGCTTGGCTACACCTTC. The full variable domain, completed using reference TRBV5-4 and TRBJ1-2, is ETGVTQSPTHLIKTRGQQVTLRCSSQSGHNTVSWYQQALGQGPQFIFQYYREEENGRGNFPPRFSGLQFPNYSSELNVNALELDDSALYLCASSTQGWLGYTFGSGTRLTVV.

CDR3 nucleotide sequence: TGTGCCACCAGCGAGGGACAGGGTCTGTCAGATACGCAGTATTTT. It encodes CATSEGQGLSDTQYF. The V and J genes are TRBV15 and TRBJ2-3; TRBD1 aligns across 9 bases. CDR3 length: 15 amino acids. Germline values: CDR1 LNHNV, CDR2 YYDKDF (reference sequence). V lost 5 bases and J lost 4; bases outside the gene matches: 7.

The V and J genes are TRBV7-9 and TRBJ1-1; D gene ambiguous. The germline V and J ends were trimmed by 4 bases and 12 bases, with 18 bases remaining between them. Germline V gives CDR1 SEHNR, CDR2 FQNEAQ (reference sequence). CDR3 length: 13 residues. This CDR3 reads CASSSDMKPASFF. The DNA for the CDR3 is TGTGCCAGCAGCTCAGACATGAAACCAGCTTCTTTCTTT. The full variable domain, with the rest looked up from reference TRBV7-9 and TRBJ1-1, is DTGVSQNPRHKITKRGQNVTFRCDPISEHNRLYWYRQTLGQGPEFLTYFQNEAQLEKSRLLSDRFSAERPKGSFSTLEIQRTEQGDSAMYLCASSSDMKPASFFGQGTRLTVV.

The chain has TRBV19 and TRBJ2-7; D is ambiguous. This CDR3 is 14 amino acids long. V shed 5 bases and J shed 0 bases, with 11 bases lying between them. Per germline, CDR1 LNHDA and CDR2 SQIVND (reference sequence). CDR3 DNA sequence: TGTGCCAGTAGTCCCACACGTTCCTCCTACGAGCAGTACTTC. This gives the protein CASSPTRSSYEQYF.

The genes are TRBV9 and TRBJ1-5; D is unresolved. The germline V gene has CDR1 SGDLS and CDR2 YYNGEE. The CDR3 runs 13 residues. V was clipped by 4 bases and J by 7 bases, with 12 bases between them. The CDR3 DNA sequence: TGTGCCAGCAGCTTAGGCGGCGGGCAGCCCCAGCATTTT. Protein product: CASSLGGGQPQHF.

This rearrangement joins TRBV28 to TRBJ1-1, with D perhaps matching TRBD1 (6 bases). There are 14 residues in the CDR3. Trimming cost V 6 bases and J 4 bases, with 15 bases left between them. Germline CDR1 and CDR2: MDHEN and SYDVKM. CDR3 amino acids: CASSPYRESTEAFF. CDR3 coding DNA: TGTGCCAGCAGCCCGTACAGGGAGAGCACTGAAGCTTTCTTT. Looking up the rest from reference TRBV28 and TRBJ1-1 gives the full variable domain: DVKVTQSSRYLVKRTGEKVFLECVQDMDHENMFWYRQDPGLGLRLIYFSYDVKMKEKGDIPEGYSVSREKKERFSLILESASTNQTSMYLCASSPYRESTEAFFGQGTRLTVV.

The chain is built from TRBV7-6 and TRBJ1-2; 8 bases are a match to TRBD1. The CDR3 is made up of 18 amino acids. Germline V gene data show CDR1 as SGHVS and CDR2 as FNYEAQ. The ends lost 4 bases at V and 2 bases at J; junction bases unmatched: 15. The CDR3 bases are TGTGCCAGCAGCTCTACCGGGACAGGAGGACCCCGAAACTATGGCTACACCTTC. Residues: CASSSTGTGGPRNYGYTF.

The chain recombines TRBV7-3 with TRBJ2-2, with D hard to call. The CDR3 covers 13 residues. CDR1 and CDR2 from the germline V gene are SGHTA and FQGTGA. Trimming pared 5 bases from V and 8 bases from J, leaving 12 bases between. DNA for the CDR3: TGTGCCAGCAGCCCCCCAGTTACGGGGGAGCTGTTTTTT. Its protein product is CASSPPVTGELFF.

This clone has just one count. The J gene is TRBJ2-3, the V gene TRBV10-3, with 7 bases aligning to TRBD2. The CDR3 is 14 amino acids. CDR1 is ENHRY, CDR2 SYGVKD, per germline. After removal of 7 bases from V and 1 base from J, the junction contained 5 bases not matched to a gene. The CDR3 protein is CAITTGGGTDTQYF. CDR3 DNA sequence: TGTGCCATCACAACGGGGGGTGGCACAGATACGCAGTATTTT.

This chain uses TRBV3-1 (or the pseudogene TRBV3-2) with TRBJ2-1; tentatively, D is TRBD2 (5 bases). Trimming took off 3 bases at V and 7 bases at J, with 13 bases between the two ends. The germline CDR1 and CDR2 sequences are LGHDT and YNNKEL (reference sequence). CDR3 length: 14 residues. This CDR3 reads CASSQVTSGNEQFF. CDR3 in DNA: TGTGCCAGCAGCCAGGTTACTTCGGGGAATGAGCAGTTCTTC.

The chain has TRBV3-1 (or the pseudogene TRBV3-2) and TRBJ1-1, with D perhaps TRBD1 (6 bases). The germline V gene encodes CDR1 LGHDT and CDR2 YNNKEL (reference sequence). Deletions cut 1 base from V and 6 bases from J, with 24 bases between. The CDR3 has 18 amino acids. The CDR3 DNA sequence: TGTGCCAGCAGCCAAGGGTCACGTTGGGGGGGCCCTTTTGCTGAAGCTTTCTTT. Translated, it gives CASSQGSRWGGPFAEAFF.

The rearrangement uses TRBV7-2 and TRBJ1-5; 7 bases are shared with TRBD1. The CDR3 sequence is 14 residues long. Trimming took 3 bases from V and 6 from J; bases not matched to a gene: 5. Germline V CDR1 and CDR2: SGHTA, FQGNSA. The CDR3 nucleotides are TGTGCCAGCAGCTTCGAGACAGGGACTCAGCCCCAGCATTTT. Its translation: CASSFETGTQPQHF.

The chain joins TRBV6-5 to TRBJ2-2; a possible D gene is TRBD1 (6 bases). The V gene's germline CDR1 is MNHEY and CDR2 SVGAGI. The ends were cut back, 9 bases at V and 0 bases at J, with 11 bases in the middle. The CDR3 contains 14 residues. The chain's CDR3 is CASSRGSNTGELFF. Written as DNA, the CDR3 is TGTGCCAGTTCAAGGGGGTCGAACACCGGGGAGCTGTTTTTT.

This clone was seen only a few times. The gene calls are TRBV7-9 and TRBJ2-7, with 12 bases that match TRBD2. Per germline, CDR1 SEHNR and CDR2 FQNEAQ (reference sequence). The CDR3 consists of 14 residues. J was trimmed by 6 bases and V by 1 base; bases with no gene match: 1. The CDR3 nucleotides read TGTGCCAGCAGCTTAGAGACTAGCGGGAGCGAGCAGTACTTC. Its protein product is CASSLETSGSEQYF.

This chain connects TRBV5-1 to TRBJ1-1, with 10 bases identical to TRBD1. After removal of 1 base from V and 7 bases from J, the junction contained 4 bases not matched to a gene. The CDR3 length is 14 residues. Germline lookup yields CDR1 SGHRS and CDR2 YFSETQ. CDR3 sequence: CASSLTGQGHEAFF. Here the CDR3 DNA reads TGCGCCAGCAGCTTGACGGGACAGGGGCATGAAGCTTTCTTT.

The chain is built from TRBV19 and TRBJ1-5; 10 nucleotides line up with TRBD1. Germline V CDR1 and CDR2: LNHDA, SQIVND (reference sequence). The trim removed 3 bases at V and 5 bases at J, leaving 4 bases unmatched. The CDR3 runs 15 residues. The CDR3 loop is CASSMAGTGDQPQHF. The CDR3 DNA reads as TGTGCCAGTAGTATGGCTGGGACAGGGGATCAGCCCCAGCATTTT.

The chain uses TRBV11-2 and TRBJ1-1, with D possibly matching TRBD1 (6 bases). The CDR3 is made up of 14 amino acids. The V gene's germline CDR1 is SGHAT and CDR2 FQNNGV. The V gene lost 1 base and the J gene lost 4 bases, with 10 bases spanning the gap. The CDR3 loop reads CASSLVQGPTEAFF. CDR3 coding DNA: TGTGCCAGCAGCTTAGTGCAGGGGCCCACTGAAGCTTTCTTT.

This sequence joins TRBV29-1 and TRBJ2-1; 9 positions agree with TRBD1. The V gene's germline CDR1 is SQVTM and CDR2 ANQGSEA. CDR3 length: 16 amino acids. V was pared by 1 base and J by 2 bases, with 6 bases of the junction left unmatched. The CDR3 protein is CSVEGTDRGTYNEQFF. Written as DNA, the CDR3 is TGCAGCGTTGAAGGGACGGACAGGGGCACCTACAATGAGCAGTTCTTC.

This chain connects TRBV15 to TRBJ1-1; 8 nucleotides match TRBD1. This CDR3 is 16 amino acids long. Germline V gene sequence: CDR1 LNHNV, CDR2 YYDKDF (reference sequence). Trimming cost V 1 base and J 0 bases; bases outside gene matches: 4. The CDR3 sequence: CATSRGTGRLNTEAFF. The CDR3 DNA reads as TGTGCCACCAGCAGAGGGACAGGGCGACTGAACACTGAAGCTTTCTTT.

The sample holds a few counts of this clone. The chain links TRBV13 to TRBJ1-6; 12 nucleotides align to TRBD1. From germline, CDR1 is PRHDT and CDR2 FYEKMQ (reference sequence). The J segment lost 6 bases and the V segment lost 5 bases, leaving 8 bases of the junction unmatched. The CDR3 consists of 17 residues. This CDR3 reads CASSPSGTGGSNSPLHF. The CDR3 DNA reads as TGTGCCAGCAGCCCGTCGGGGACAGGGGGCTCTAATTCACCCCTCCACTTT.

The V and J genes are TRBV2 and TRBJ2-2; TRBD2 agrees at 10 bases. This CDR3 has 15 amino acids. Germline V gene data show CDR1 as SNHLY and CDR2 as FYNNEI. V shed 6 bases and J 6 bases; nucleotides not matched to a gene: 7. The CDR3 DNA is TGTGCCAGCAGGTTACTAGCGGGGCCTGCCGGGGAGCTGTTTTTT. It encodes CASRLLAGPAGELFF.

The V and J genes are TRBV6-1 and TRBJ1-1; D gene unclear. This CDR3 region has 11 residues. Germline CDR1 MNHNS, CDR2 SASEGT. V was shortened by 1 base and J by 11 bases, with 8 bases between the two germline ends. CDR3 amino acids: CASSEGRMAFF. The CDR3, as DNA: TGTGCCAGCAGTGAAGGCAGGATGGCTTTCTTT.

The chain carries TRBV9 and TRBJ2-3; TRBD2 might be the D (6 bases). Germline V gene data show CDR1 as SGDLS and CDR2 as YYNGEE. The V end lost 3 bases, the J end lost 2 bases, and 10 bases lay between the germline ends. This CDR3 spans 14 amino acids. As DNA, the CDR3 is TGTGCCAGCAGCGGGGGGGTTCCCACAGATACGCAGTATTTT. Amino acid sequence: CASSGGVPTDTQYF.